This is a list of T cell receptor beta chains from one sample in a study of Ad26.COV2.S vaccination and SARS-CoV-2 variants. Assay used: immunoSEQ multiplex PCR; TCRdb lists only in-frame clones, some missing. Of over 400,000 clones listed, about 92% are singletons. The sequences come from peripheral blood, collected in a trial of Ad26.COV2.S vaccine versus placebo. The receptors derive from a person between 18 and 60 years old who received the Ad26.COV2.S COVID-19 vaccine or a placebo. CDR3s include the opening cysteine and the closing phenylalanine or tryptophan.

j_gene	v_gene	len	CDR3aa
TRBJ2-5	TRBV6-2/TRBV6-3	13	CASSYTKGETQYF
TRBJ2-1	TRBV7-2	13	CASSLDRATEQFF
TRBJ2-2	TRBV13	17	CASSLSYRVGNTGELFF
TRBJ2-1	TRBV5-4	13	CASSSGAHNEQFF
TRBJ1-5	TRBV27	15	CASSSSTDPNQPQHF
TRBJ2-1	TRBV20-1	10	CSAYSNEQFF
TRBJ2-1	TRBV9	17	CASSVGGDGGLRYEQFF
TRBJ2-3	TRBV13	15	CASSPLGTSGDTQYF
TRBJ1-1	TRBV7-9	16	CASSLARETGDTEAFF
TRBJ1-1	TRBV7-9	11	CASSLITEAFF
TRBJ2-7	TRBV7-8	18	CASSPEVAGSPFLYEQYF
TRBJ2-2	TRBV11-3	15	CASSTRLAGAGELFF
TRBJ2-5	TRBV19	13	CASSIGQTETQYF